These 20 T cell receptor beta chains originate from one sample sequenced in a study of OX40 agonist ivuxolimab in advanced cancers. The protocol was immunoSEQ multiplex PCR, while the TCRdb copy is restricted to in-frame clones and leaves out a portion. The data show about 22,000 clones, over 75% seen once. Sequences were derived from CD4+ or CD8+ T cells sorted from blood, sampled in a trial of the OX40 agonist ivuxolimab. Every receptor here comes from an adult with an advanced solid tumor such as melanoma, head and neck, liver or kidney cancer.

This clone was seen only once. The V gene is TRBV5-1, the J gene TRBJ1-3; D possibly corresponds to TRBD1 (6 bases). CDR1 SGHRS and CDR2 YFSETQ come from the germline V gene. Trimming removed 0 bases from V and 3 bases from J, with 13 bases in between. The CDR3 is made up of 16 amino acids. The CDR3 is CASSLAETGLGNTIYF. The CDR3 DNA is TGCGCCAGCAGCTTGGCCGAGACAGGTCTTGGAAACACCATATATTTT.

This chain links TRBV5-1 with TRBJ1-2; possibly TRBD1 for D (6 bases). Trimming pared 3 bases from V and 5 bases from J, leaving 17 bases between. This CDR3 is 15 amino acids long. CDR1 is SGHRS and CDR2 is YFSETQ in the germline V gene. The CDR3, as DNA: TGCGCCAGCAGCTGGAGGGGACAAGGGCCGTATGGCTACACCTTC. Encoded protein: CASSWRGQGPYGYTF.

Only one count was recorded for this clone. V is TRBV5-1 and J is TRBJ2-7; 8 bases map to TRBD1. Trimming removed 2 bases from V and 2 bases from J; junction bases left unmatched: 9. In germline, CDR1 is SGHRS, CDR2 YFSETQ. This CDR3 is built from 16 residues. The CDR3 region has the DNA TGCGCCAGCAGCTTCTATGGACAGGGATCGACCTACGAGCAGTACTTC. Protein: CASSFYGQGSTYEQYF.

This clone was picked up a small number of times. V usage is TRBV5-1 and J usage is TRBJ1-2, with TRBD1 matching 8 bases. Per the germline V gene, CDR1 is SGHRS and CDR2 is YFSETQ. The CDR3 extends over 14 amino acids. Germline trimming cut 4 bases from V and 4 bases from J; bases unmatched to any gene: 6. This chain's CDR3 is CASSNGQGLYGYTF. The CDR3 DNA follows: TGCGCCAGCAGCAACGGACAGGGCCTCTATGGCTACACCTTC. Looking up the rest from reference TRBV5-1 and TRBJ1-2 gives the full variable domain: KAGVTQTPRYLIKTRGQQVTLSCSPISGHRSVSWYQQTPGQGLQFLFEYFSETQRNKGNFPGRFSGRQFSNSRSEMNVSTLELGDSALYLCASSNGQGLYGYTFGSGTRLTVV.

The CDR3 protein is CAISGQGGDTEAFF. The DNA of the CDR3 is TGTGCCATCAGTGGGCAGGGTGGGGACACTGAAGCTTTCTTT. The V call is TRBV10-3, the J call TRBJ1-1, with TRBD1 as a possible D gene (5 bases). The CDR3 consists of 14 residues. V shed 4 bases and J shed 3 bases, with 12 bases lying between them. Germline V gene lookup returns CDR1 ENHRY and CDR2 SYGVKD.

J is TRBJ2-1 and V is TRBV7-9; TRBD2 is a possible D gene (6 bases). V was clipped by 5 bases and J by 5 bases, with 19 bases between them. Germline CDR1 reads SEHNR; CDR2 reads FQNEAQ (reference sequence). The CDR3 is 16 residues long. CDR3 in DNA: TGTGCCAGCAGCCCCCCGTCCGGGACTGCAGACAATGAGCAGTTCTTC. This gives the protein CASSPPSGTADNEQFF. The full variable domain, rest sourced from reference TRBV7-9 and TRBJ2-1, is DTGVSQNPRHKITKRGQNVTFRCDPISEHNRLYWYRQTLGQGPEFLTYFQNEAQLEKSRLLSDRFSAERPKGSFSTLEIQRTEQGDSAMYLCASSPPSGTADNEQFFGPGTRLTVL.

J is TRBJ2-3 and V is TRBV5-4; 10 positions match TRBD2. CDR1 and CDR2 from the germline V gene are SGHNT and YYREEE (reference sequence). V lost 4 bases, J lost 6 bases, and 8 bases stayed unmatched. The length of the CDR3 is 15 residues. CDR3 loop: CASSDQRGGMDTQYF. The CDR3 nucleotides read TGTGCCAGCAGCGACCAGCGGGGGGGCATGGATACGCAGTATTTT.

The chain's CDR3 is CASSFGDNYGYTF. The CDR3 DNA reads as TGCGCCAGCAGCTTTGGGGATAACTATGGCTACACCTTC. The rearrangement links TRBV5-1 to TRBJ1-2; D not certain. Trimming removed 2 bases from V and 1 base from J, with 6 bases in between. The CDR3 covers 13 residues. CDR1 and CDR2 from the germline V gene are SGHRS and YFSETQ.

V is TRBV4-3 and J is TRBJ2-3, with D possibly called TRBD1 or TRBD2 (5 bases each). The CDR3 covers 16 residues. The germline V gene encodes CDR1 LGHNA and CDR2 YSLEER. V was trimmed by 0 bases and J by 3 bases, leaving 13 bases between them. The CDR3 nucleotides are TGCGCCAGCAGCCAAGATGGGGGTAGGAGGACAGATACGCAGTATTTT. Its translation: CASSQDGGRRTDTQYF.

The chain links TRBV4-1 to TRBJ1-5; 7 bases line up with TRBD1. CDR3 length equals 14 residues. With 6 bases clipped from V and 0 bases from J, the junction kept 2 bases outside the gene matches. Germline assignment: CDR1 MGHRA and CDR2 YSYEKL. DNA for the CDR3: TGCGCCAGCAGAGACAGGGCTAGCAATCAGCCCCAGCATTTT. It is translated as CASRDRASNQPQHF.

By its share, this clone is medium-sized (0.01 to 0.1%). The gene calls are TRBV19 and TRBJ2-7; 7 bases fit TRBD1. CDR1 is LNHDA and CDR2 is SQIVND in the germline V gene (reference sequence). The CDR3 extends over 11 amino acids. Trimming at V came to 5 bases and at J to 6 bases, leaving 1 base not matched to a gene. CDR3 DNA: TGTGCCAGTAGTGACAGGGCCGAGCAGTACTTC. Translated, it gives CASSDRAEQYF.

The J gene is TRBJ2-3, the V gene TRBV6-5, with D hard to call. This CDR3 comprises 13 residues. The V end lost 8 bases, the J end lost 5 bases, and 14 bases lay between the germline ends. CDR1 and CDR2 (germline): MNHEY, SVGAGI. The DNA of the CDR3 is TGTGCCAGCGGCCCCCGGGTGGGAGATACGCAGTATTTT. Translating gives CASGPRVGDTQYF.

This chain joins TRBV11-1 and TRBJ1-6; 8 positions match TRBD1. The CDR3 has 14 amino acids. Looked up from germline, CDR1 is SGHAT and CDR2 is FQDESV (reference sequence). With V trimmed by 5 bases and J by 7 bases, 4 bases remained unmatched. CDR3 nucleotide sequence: TGTGCCAGCAGCCGGACAGGGAACAATTCACCCCTCCACTTT. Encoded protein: CASSRTGNNSPLHF.

CDR3 sequence (DNA): TGTGCCAGCAGCTTAGGGCTAGCGGGGGGGAATAGTAACATTCAGTACTTC. Its protein product is CASSLGLAGGNSNIQYF. The genes are TRBV7-8 and TRBJ2-4; 12 nucleotides line up with TRBD2. Per germline, CDR1 SGHVS and CDR2 FQNEAQ. Trimming at V came to 1 base and at J to 7 bases, leaving 8 bases not matched to a gene. The CDR3 consists of 17 residues.

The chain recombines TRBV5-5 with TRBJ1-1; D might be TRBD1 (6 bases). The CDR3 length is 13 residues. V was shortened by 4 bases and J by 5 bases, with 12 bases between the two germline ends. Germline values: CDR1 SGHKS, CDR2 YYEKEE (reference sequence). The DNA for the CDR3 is TGTGCCAGCAGCCCCGGGGGCATGACTGAAGCTTTCTTT. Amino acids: CASSPGGMTEAFF.

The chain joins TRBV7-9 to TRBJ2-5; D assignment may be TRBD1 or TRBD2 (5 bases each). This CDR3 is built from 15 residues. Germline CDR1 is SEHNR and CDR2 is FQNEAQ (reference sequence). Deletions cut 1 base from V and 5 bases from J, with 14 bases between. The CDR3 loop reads CASSLVGREWETQYF. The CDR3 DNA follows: TGTGCCAGCAGCTTAGTCGGCAGGGAGTGGGAGACCCAGTACTTC.

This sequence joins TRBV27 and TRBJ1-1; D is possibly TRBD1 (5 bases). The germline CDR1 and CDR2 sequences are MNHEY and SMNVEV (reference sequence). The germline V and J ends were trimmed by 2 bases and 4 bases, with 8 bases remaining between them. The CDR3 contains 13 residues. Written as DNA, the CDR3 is TGTGCCAGCAGTTTAGGGGGGAGCACTGAAGCTTTCTTT. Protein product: CASSLGGSTEAFF.

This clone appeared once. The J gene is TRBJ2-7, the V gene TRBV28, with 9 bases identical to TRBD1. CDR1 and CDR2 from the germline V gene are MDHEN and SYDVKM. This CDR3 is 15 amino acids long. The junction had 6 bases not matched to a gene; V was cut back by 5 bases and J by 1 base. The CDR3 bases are TGTGCCAGCAGTGATAACAGGGGGCTTTCCTACGAGCAGTACTTC. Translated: CASSDNRGLSYEQYF.

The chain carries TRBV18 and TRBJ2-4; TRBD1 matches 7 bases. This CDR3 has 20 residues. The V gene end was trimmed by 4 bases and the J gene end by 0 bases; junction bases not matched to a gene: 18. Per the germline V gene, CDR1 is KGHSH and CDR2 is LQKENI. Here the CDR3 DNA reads TGTGCCAGCTCACTTCCTATTGCGACAGGGAAAGGTTTAGCCAAAAACATTCAGTACTTC. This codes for CASSLPIATGKGLAKNIQYF. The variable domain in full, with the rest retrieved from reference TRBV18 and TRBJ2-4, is NAGVMQNPRHLVRRRGQEARLRCSPMKGHSHVYWYRQLPEEGLKFMVYLQKENIIDESGMPKERFSAEFPKEGPSILRIQQVVRGDSAAYFCASSLPIATGKGLAKNIQYFGAGTRLSVL.

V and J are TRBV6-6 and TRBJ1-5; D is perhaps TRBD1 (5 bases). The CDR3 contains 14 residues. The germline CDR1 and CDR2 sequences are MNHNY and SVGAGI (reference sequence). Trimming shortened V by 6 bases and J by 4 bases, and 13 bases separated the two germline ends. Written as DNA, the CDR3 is TGTGCCAGCAGACCCACAGGCAGGAATCAGCCCCAGCATTTT. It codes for CASRPTGRNQPQHF.